Listed below are T cell receptor beta chains from one sample, sequenced in a study of CD8 T cells in Susac syndrome. Each CDR3 protein is one row after TCRdb ran MiXCR on the immunoSEQ multiplex PCR reads. The sample has about 190,000 distinct CDR3 sequences, roughly 95% seen once. Sequencing was done on a sample of CD4+ T cells from PBMCs. The source of these receptors is a human donor with Susac syndrome. The CDR3 runs from the conserved cysteine through the conserved F or W. The D gene is left open where the match is weak. Clone size is shown for a subset of rows, as once, few, many or a class of expanded clone.

length: 13
J: TRBJ2-5
D: -
V: TRBV29-1
size: once
CDR3: CSVGMSGEETQYF
DNA: TGCAGCGTTGGGATGTCGGGGGAAGAGACCCAGTACTTC

length: 15
J: TRBJ1-1
D: -
V: TRBV10-3
size: -
CDR3: CAISDGTRLGAEAFF
DNA: TGTGCCATCAGTGATGGGACCCGGTTGGGTGCTGAAGCTTTCTTT

length: 15
J: TRBJ1-5
D: -
V: TRBV5-1
size: -
CDR3: CASRPTTGSDQPQHF
DNA: TGCGCCAGCAGACCGACTACCGGATCCGATCAGCCCCAGCATTTT

length: 12
J: TRBJ2-5
D: -
V: TRBV11-1
size: -
CDR3: CASSPYTETQYF
DNA: TGTGCCAGCAGCCCCTACACGGAGACCCAGTACTTC

length: 14
J: TRBJ1-2
D: -
V: TRBV6-5
size: -
CDR3: CASSYLIPPYGYTF
DNA: TGTGCCAGCAGTTATCTCATACCACCCTATGGCTACACCTTC

length: 13
J: TRBJ1-5
D: -
V: TRBV6-5
size: -
CDR3: CASTPNLNQPQHF
DNA: TGTGCCAGCACCCCCAACCTCAATCAGCCCCAGCATTTT

length: 16
J: TRBJ2-4
D: -
V: TRBV27
size: -
CDR3: CATGQARGLAKNIQYF
DNA: TGTGCCACAGGTCAAGCGAGGGGGTTAGCCAAAAACATTCAGTACTTC

length: 19
J: TRBJ2-3
D: -
V: TRBV15
size: -
CDR3: CATSRQRWRVQLAGDTQYF
DNA: TGTGCCACCAGCAGGCAGAGGTGGCGGGTCCAGCTAGCCGGAGATACGCAGTATTTT

length: 14
J: TRBJ1-1
D: -
V: TRBV12-5
size: -
CDR3: CASGKGGGLTEAFF
DNA: TGTGCTAGTGGAAAAGGTGGAGGGCTCACTGAAGCTTTCTTT

length: 16
J: TRBJ2-2
D: TRBD1
V: TRBV4-3
size: once
CDR3: CASSPLGQGNTGELFF
DNA: TGCGCCAGCAGCCCTCTGGGACAGGGGAACACCGGGGAGCTGTTTTTT

length: 16
J: TRBJ2-1
D: TRBD2
V: TRBV5-8
size: -
CDR3: CASSSRGTHRSGGAAF
DNA: TGTGCCAGCAGCTCCCGGGGGACCCACAGGAGCGGGGGGGCCGCCTTC

length: 13
J: TRBJ1-1
D: -
V: TRBV10-3
size: -
CDR3: CAITLQTNTEAFF
DNA: TGTGCCATCACCCTCCAGACGAACACTGAAGCTTTCTTT

length: 14
J: TRBJ2-3
D: TRBD2
V: TRBV29-1
size: once
CDR3: CSVSSGVRADTQYF
DNA: TGCAGCGTCTCTAGCGGGGTAAGGGCAGATACGCAGTATTTT

length: 13
J: TRBJ2-3
D: -
V: TRBV25-1
size: once
CDR3: CASTNPGLERQYF
DNA: TGTGCCAGCACGAACCCGGGGTTGGAAAGGCAGTATTTT

length: 15
J: TRBJ2-7
D: TRBD1
V: TRBV5-1
size: -
CDR3: CASSYTTGQGAEQYF
DNA: TGCGCCAGCAGCTATACCACCGGACAGGGGGCCGAGCAGTACTTC

length: 13
J: TRBJ1-1
D: -
V: TRBV19
size: -
CDR3: CASGPMGNTEAFF
DNA: TGTGCCAGTGGCCCCATGGGGAACACTGAAGCTTTCTTT

length: 14
J: TRBJ1-1
D: TRBD1
V: TRBV5-1
size: few
CDR3: CASSNLGTDTEAFF
DNA: TGCGCCAGCAGCAACCTTGGGACAGACACTGAAGCTTTCTTT

length: 14
J: TRBJ2-3
D: -
V: TRBV7-9
size: -
CDR3: CASSHPWGTDTQYF
DNA: TGTGCCAGCAGCCACCCTTGGGGCACAGATACGCAGTATTTT

length: 15
J: TRBJ1-4
D: -
V: TRBV12-5
size: -
CDR3: CASGLGESSAEKLFF
DNA: TGTGCTAGTGGTTTGGGTGAGAGCTCTGCTGAAAAACTGTTTTTT

length: 15
J: TRBJ2-2
D: -
V: TRBV12-3/TRBV12-4
size: -
CDR3: CASSLPRLNTGELFF
DNA: TGTGCCAGCAGTTTACCCAGACTGAACACCGGGGAGCTGTTTTTT

length: 15
J: TRBJ2-1
D: -
V: TRBV7-8
size: -
CDR3: CASSLVSSEGHEQFF
DNA: TGTGCCAGCAGCTTAGTATCTAGCGAGGGGCATGAGCAGTTCTTC

length: 17
J: TRBJ2-7
D: TRBD1
V: TRBV5-1
size: -
CDR3: CASSLDRGRASSYEQYF
DNA: TGCGCCAGCAGCCTCGACAGGGGCAGGGCCAGCTCCTACGAGCAGTACTTC

length: 13
J: TRBJ2-4
D: TRBD1
V: TRBV20-1
size: -
CDR3: CSARPDRVDIQYF
DNA: TGCAGTGCTAGACCCGACAGGGTTGACATTCAGTACTTC

length: 11
J: TRBJ1-1
D: -
V: TRBV6-5
size: -
CDR3: CASSFANEAFF
DNA: TGTGCCAGCAGTTTCGCTAATGAAGCTTTCTTT

length: 14
J: TRBJ1-5
D: -
V: TRBV5-8
size: -
CDR3: CASSLRGGDQPQHF
DNA: TGTGCCAGCAGCTTGCGAGGGGGGGATCAGCCCCAGCATTTT

length: 14
J: TRBJ2-3
D: -
V: TRBV9
size: -
CDR3: CASSVAYGRDTQYF
DNA: TGTGCCAGCAGCGTAGCCTACGGACGTGATACGCAGTATTTT

length: 15
J: TRBJ2-7
D: TRBD1
V: TRBV7-2
size: -
CDR3: CASSHRQGAFYEQYF
DNA: TGTGCCAGCAGCCATAGACAGGGGGCCTTCTACGAGCAGTACTTC

length: 15
J: TRBJ2-1
D: TRBD1
V: TRBV30
size: -
CDR3: CAWSVGDRAINEQFF
DNA: TGTGCCTGGAGTGTAGGGGACAGGGCCATCAATGAGCAGTTCTTC

length: 16
J: TRBJ1-1
D: TRBD1
V: TRBV29-1
size: -
CDR3: CSVENPTGIVNTEAFF
DNA: TGCAGCGTTGAGAACCCGACAGGGATCGTGAACACTGAAGCTTTCTTT

length: 13
J: TRBJ2-7
D: -
V: TRBV10-3
size: -
CDR3: CAISDGRGPEQYF
DNA: TGTGCCATCAGTGACGGCAGGGGTCCCGAGCAGTACTTC

length: 14
J: TRBJ2-3
D: -
V: TRBV24-1
size: -
CDR3: CATSDSPGRDTQYF
DNA: TGTGCCACCAGTGATTCCCCTGGGCGGGATACGCAGTATTTT